Sequencing of this T cell receptor beta chain was carried out in a study of T cells after yellow fever vaccination. V lost 4 bases, J lost 3 bases, and 19 bases lay in between. The germline V gene encodes CDR1 KGHSH and CDR2 LQKENI. This CDR3 is built from 18 residues. This clonotype was detected only a few times. Template switching with 5'RACE generated the TCR cDNA and added a universal primer site and UMIs. TCRdb fed the 5' RACE reads into MiXCR, producing one record per CDR3 protein. Seen here are about 630,000 distinct CDR3 sequences, 10% to 15% observed once, and the top ten hold under 15%. This receptor was obtained from a man aged 25 to 40 who received the YFV17D yellow fever vaccine. This chain joins TRBV18 and TRBJ2-6; a possible D gene is TRBD1 (5 bases). This material consisted of PBMCs, taken on the day of the yellow fever booster vaccination. As DNA, the CDR3 is TGTGCCAGCTCACTCGCACTCAGGGTGAAAAGTGGGGCCAACGTCCTGACTTTC. It codes for CASSLALRVKSGANVLTF.